The rows below give T cell receptor beta chains drawn from one sample of a study of CD8 T cells in Susac syndrome. MiXCR, run by TCRdb on the immunoSEQ multiplex PCR reads, gives a single entry per CDR3 protein. The sample yields roughly 180,000 distinct CDR3 sequences, around 95% seen once. The material sequenced was CD4+ T cells from PBMCs. Receptors originate from a human donor in good health. Both conserved end residues are part of each CDR3. D genes are given only for firm matches. Expanded clones get a size class; other rows say once, few or many, or leave the size out.

abundance,d_gene,v_gene,j_gene,CDR3nt,CDR3aa
.,.,TRBV15,TRBJ2-7,TGTGCCACCAGCAGACCGCCAATCTACGAGCAGTACTTC,CATSRPPIYEQYF
.,.,TRBV30,TRBJ1-5,TGTGCCTGGAGTCCAGGGGCAGGTCCCAGCAATCAGCCCCAGCATTTT,CAWSPGAGPSNQPQHF
.,.,TRBV20-1,TRBJ2-1,TGCAGTGCAGCTCGCTCGACAGGTGGGTGGGGAGAGCAGTTCTTC,CSAARSTGGWGEQFF
.,.,TRBV28,TRBJ2-3,TGTGCCAGCAGAGGAGGGGAGCTCGGAGCAGATACGCAGTATTTT,CASRGGELGADTQYF
.,.,TRBV29-1,TRBJ2-3,TGCAGCGTTCTGTCCCGAAGCACAGATACGCAGTATTTT,CSVLSRSTDTQYF
.,TRBD2,TRBV15,TRBJ2-7,TGTGCCACCAGCAGAGATGGGGGGAGGGGGCAGTACTTC,CATSRDGGRGQYF
.,TRBD2,TRBV20-1,TRBJ2-7,TGCAGTGCCGCCGGACTAGCGGCCTCCTACGAGCAGTACTTC,CSAAGLAASYEQYF
.,TRBD2,TRBV11-2,TRBJ2-1,TGTGCCAGCAGCTTAAGACTAGCGGGGGTTTACAATGAGCAGTTCTTC,CASSLRLAGVYNEQFF
.,.,TRBV19,TRBJ2-7,TGTGCCAGTAGTTCAGGAGGGGTCTTGGAGGTCCACGAGCAGTACTTC,CASSSGGVLEVHEQYF
.,.,TRBV5-4,TRBJ1-2,TGTGCCAGCAGCTTGCCGCCAGCCCTAGGCTACACCTTC,CASSLPPALGYTF
.,.,TRBV3-1,TRBJ1-1,TGTGCCAGCAGCCGTGACAGAATGAACACTGAAGCTTTCTTT,CASSRDRMNTEAFF
few,.,TRBV3-1,TRBJ2-1,TGTGCCAGCCGCGGACACAATGAGCAGTTCTTC,CASRGHNEQFF
.,TRBD2,TRBV7-2,TRBJ2-1,TGTGCCAGCAGCTTTACCGGGACTAGCTACAATGAGCAGTTCTTC,CASSFTGTSYNEQFF
.,.,TRBV6-5,TRBJ2-5,TGTGCCAGCAGTTTAGCATACCGCCAAGAGACCCAGTACTTC,CASSLAYRQETQYF
.,TRBD2,TRBV29-1,TRBJ2-3,TGCAGCGTTAGGGGGACTAGCATCACAGATACGCAGTATTTT,CSVRGTSITDTQYF
.,.,TRBV12-3/TRBV12-4,TRBJ2-1,TGTGCCAGCAGTTTAACCTACGGCCTTTCCAATGAGCAGTTCTTC,CASSLTYGLSNEQFF
.,.,TRBV3-1,TRBJ2-7,TGTGCCAGCAGCTCGGGACGGACCTACGAGCAGTACTTC,CASSSGRTYEQYF
.,TRBD1,TRBV20-1,TRBJ1-5,TGCAGTGCATTTGGGACAGCCAATCAGCCCCAGCATTTT,CSAFGTANQPQHF
.,.,TRBV4-2,TRBJ2-7,TGTGCCAGCAGCCAAGGGGACAATGGGAGCGAGCAGTACTTC,CASSQGDNGSEQYF
.,.,TRBV9,TRBJ1-5,TGTGCCAGCAGCCCGGGGGCCGGGATCCAGCCCCAGCATTTT,CASSPGAGIQPQHF
.,.,TRBV4-3,TRBJ1-2,TGCGCCAGCAGCCAAGGCCGGGACACACTGTTTGGCTACACCTTC,CASSQGRDTLFGYTF
.,.,TRBV7-2,TRBJ2-5,TGTGCCAGCAGCCCTTCCAGAGAGACCCAGTACTTC,CASSPSRETQYF
.,TRBD2,TRBV2,TRBJ2-6,TGTGCCAGCAGGGGGACTAGCGGTGGGGCCAACGTCCTGACTTTC,CASRGTSGGANVLTF
.,TRBD2,TRBV9,TRBJ2-1,TGTGCCACCTCCCCAAGCGGGGGGTTTTACAATGAGCAGTTCTTC,CATSPSGGFYNEQFF
.,.,TRBV7-9,TRBJ1-1,TGTGCCAGCAGCCCACCCCTAGTCCGGGACAAAAACACTGAAGCTTTCTTT,CASSPPLVRDKNTEAFF
.,.,TRBV6-2/TRBV6-3,TRBJ2-7,TGTGCCAGCAGCCAGCAGGGGCCCGGGATTTCCTACGAGCAGTACTTC,CASSQQGPGISYEQYF